Listed below are T cell receptor beta chains from one sample, sequenced in a study of cytomegalovirus exposure and HLA in healthy donors. The method was immunoSEQ multiplex PCR; TCRdb's version includes in-frame clones alone and lacks a portion of them. The sample holds under 150,000 clones, 9.4% seen once. Sequenced sample: PBMCs. These receptors were collected from a male donor in good health and CMV-seronegative. Both conserved end residues are part of each CDR3. The order of the fields is V gene, D gene, J gene, clone size, CDR3 DNA, CDR3 protein. A D gene is named only where the DNA matches it firmly. Where a row states a size, it is once, few, many or the class of an expanded clone; other rows omit it.

>TRBV7-8|TRBD1|TRBJ2-5|NA
TGTGCCAGCAGCCAACACAGGGGGCGGGAAGAGACCCAGTACTTC
CASSQHRGREETQYF
>TRBV27|TRBD2|TRBJ2-5|few
TGTGCCAGCAGTCCATGGACTAGCGGGTCAGAGACCCAGTACTTC
CASSPWTSGSETQYF
>TRBV4-3|TRBD2|TRBJ2-7|few
TGCGCCAGCAGCCCCCGACTAGCGGGAGGGCAATCCTACGAGCAGTACTTC
CASSPRLAGGQSYEQYF
>TRBV2|NA|TRBJ2-7|NA
TGTGCCAGCAGTGAGCCGGACATTTCCTACGAGCAGTACTTC
CASSEPDISYEQYF
>TRBV6-6|TRBD2|TRBJ2-1|NA
TGTGCCAGCAGTTACTCACTAGCGGGGGGGGCAAATGAGCAGTTCTTC
CASSYSLAGGANEQFF
>TRBV5-1|TRBD1|TRBJ1-2|NA
TGCGCCAGCAGCTTGGTGTATGGACAGGGAGCTTCTGGCTACACCTTC
CASSLVYGQGASGYTF
>TRBV4-3|TRBD1|TRBJ2-7|NA
TGCGCCAGCAGCCAAGGCCGGACAGGGAAGTCCTACGAGCAGTACTTC
CASSQGRTGKSYEQYF
>TRBV28|TRBD2|TRBJ2-7|few
TGTGCCAGCAGTTTATCCGGACTAGCTGGCTACGAGCAGTACTTC
CASSLSGLAGYEQYF
>TRBV7-2|TRBD2|TRBJ2-1|NA
TGTGCCAGCAGCGGAGGGACTAGCGGGTCCCTGAGCTCCTACAATGAGCAGTTCTTC
CASSGGTSGSLSSYNEQFF
>TRBV9|NA|TRBJ1-3|few
TGTGCCAGCAGCCTTGCCACAGGCCGCTCTGGAAACACCATATATTTT
CASSLATGRSGNTIYF
>TRBV10-3|TRBD1|TRBJ1-6|NA
TGTGCCATCAGTGAGTCGGGGACAGCTTCACCCCTCCACTTT
CAISESGTASPLHF
>TRBV6-4|TRBD1|TRBJ2-1|few
TGTGCCAGCAGTGAGACCGGGACAGGGGGCAATGAGCAGTTCTTC
CASSETGTGGNEQFF
>TRBV19|TRBD2|TRBJ2-3|NA
TGTGCCAGTAGTATAAGCTCGTCCAGCGGGAGGGTGGGAAGCACAGATACGCAGTATTTT
CASSISSSSGRVGSTDTQYF
>TRBV7-2|NA|TRBJ2-6|NA
TGTGCCAGCAGCTTAGGTAACGGTGGGGCCAACGTCCTGACTTTC
CASSLGNGGANVLTF
>TRBV5-1|NA|TRBJ2-1|few
TGCGCCAGCAGGGAGCGGCTGAGCTCCTACAATGAGCAGTTCTTC
CASRERLSSYNEQFF
>TRBV13|NA|TRBJ2-4|NA
TGTGCCAGCAGCCCGGCGCAGGGGAATCATCAGTACTTC
CASSPAQGNHQYF
>TRBV7-4|NA|TRBJ2-1|NA
TGTGCCAGCAGCGTAGACCCGCGCATAGCGAGCTCCTACAATGAGCAGTTCTTC
CASSVDPRIASSYNEQFF
>TRBV7-9|NA|TRBJ1-1|few
TGTGCCAGCAGTAGACAGCTATTGAACACTGAAGCTTTCTTT
CASSRQLLNTEAFF
>TRBV4-3|TRBD2|TRBJ2-7|few
TGCGCCAGCAGCCAAGATTCGGGAGGGCAATGGGGCTCCTACGAGCAGTACTTC
CASSQDSGGQWGSYEQYF
>TRBV5-1|NA|TRBJ1-5|NA
TGCGCCAGCAGCTTTGGCGGGGGGGGTCAGCCCCAGCATTTT
CASSFGGGGQPQHF
>TRBV4-2|NA|TRBJ2-7|NA
TGTGCCAGCAGCCAAGTTAGGGACTCGTCCTACGAGCAGTACTTC
CASSQVRDSSYEQYF
>TRBV7-2|NA|TRBJ2-3|few
TGTGCCAGCAGCTTAATAGCGGACCCCAGCACAGATACGCAGTATTTT
CASSLIADPSTDTQYF
>TRBV5-1|TRBD2|TRBJ2-3|NA
TGCGCCAGCAGCTTGGCCGTAGCGGGAGGCACAGATACGCAGTATTTT
CASSLAVAGGTDTQYF
>TRBV15|TRBD1|TRBJ1-2|few
TGTGCCACCAGCAGAGATGGGGACAGGACGATGGGTTTCTATGGCTACACCTTC
CATSRDGDRTMGFYGYTF
>TRBV7-8|TRBD1|TRBJ1-4|few
TGTGCCAGCAGCTTAGCGACAGGGACAACTAATGAAAAACTGTTTTTT
CASSLATGTTNEKLFF
>TRBV7-9|NA|TRBJ2-1|few
TGTGCCAGCAGCTTAGAGGCCCTAGCGATCTTC
CASSLEALAIF
>TRBV6-5|NA|TRBJ1-4|few
TGTGCCAGCAGTTACTCGACGTGGGGGGACCATCAAAAACTGTTTTTT
CASSYSTWGDHQKLFF
>TRBV9|TRBD2|TRBJ2-1|few
TGTGCCAGCAGCGTAGAATCAGGACTAGTGTTCCATGAGCAGTTCTTC
CASSVESGLVFHEQFF
>TRBV11-2|NA|TRBJ1-1|few
TGTGCCAGCAGCTTAACCTTCAGGGTTGGGTACACTGAAGCTTTCTTT
CASSLTFRVGYTEAFF
>TRBV6-5|NA|TRBJ1-2|NA
TGTGCCAGCAGTTCACCCGGGGGTAAAGGACCCCATGGCTACACCTTC
CASSSPGGKGPHGYTF
>TRBV7-9|NA|TRBJ2-3|few
TGTGCCAGCAGCACAGGGTGGGGCTCGGGTGATACGCAGTATTTT
CASSTGWGSGDTQYF
>TRBV6-5|TRBD1|TRBJ2-7|NA
TGTGCCAGCAGTTACCCCGGACAGGGGGCTGACGAGCAGTACTTC
CASSYPGQGADEQYF
>TRBV6-1|NA|TRBJ2-3|few
TGTGCCAGCAGTGAACTCCGAGAGGATACGCAGTATTTT
CASSELREDTQYF
>TRBV28|NA|TRBJ2-3|NA
TGTGCCAGCAGTTCCATTAGTGAGACTAGCACAGATACGCAGTATTTT
CASSSISETSTDTQYF
>TRBV6-1|NA|TRBJ2-7|NA
TGTGCCAGTTCAGGGGAGAGCTCCTACGAGCAGTACTTC
CASSGESSYEQYF
>TRBV2|NA|TRBJ1-1|NA
TGTGCCAGCAGAGAGCGCGGGATCGGGCCTGAAGCTTTCTTT
CASRERGIGPEAFF
>TRBV6-1|TRBD1|TRBJ2-5|NA
TGTGCCAGCAGTGGGGCAGGGGGCACCCAAAAGACCCAGTACTTC
CASSGAGGTQKTQYF
>TRBV7-2|TRBD2|TRBJ2-7|NA
TGTGCCAGCAGCTTAGGGCCAGCGGGGGCCACCTACGAGCAGTACTTC
CASSLGPAGATYEQYF
>TRBV5-4|NA|TRBJ2-5|few
TGTGCCAGCAGCCTACGAGGGAAGGAGACCCAGTACTTC
CASSLRGKETQYF
>TRBV11-2|TRBD1|TRBJ2-1|few
TGTGCCAGCAACCTCGAGGACAGGGGGTTCACGGGTGAGCAGTTCTTC
CASNLEDRGFTGEQFF
>TRBV6-5|TRBD1|TRBJ1-1|few
TGTGCCAGCAGCCGCCAGGGGGAAGTCACTGAAGCTTTCTTT
CASSRQGEVTEAFF
>TRBV7-9|NA|TRBJ1-3|few
TGTGCCAGCAGCTTAGACAGAAAGTCAGGCTCTGGAAACACCATATATTTT
CASSLDRKSGSGNTIYF
>TRBV28|NA|TRBJ1-2|few
TGTGCTAGCAGTGCACCAGGGCTATATGGCTACACCTTC
CASSAPGLYGYTF
>TRBV7-9|NA|TRBJ2-5|NA
TGTGCCAGCAGCTTCGATTTGTTTGCCCAGGAGACCCAGTACTTC
CASSFDLFAQETQYF
>TRBV12-5|NA|TRBJ1-2|few
TGTGCTAGTGGTTGGGACTCAGGTTCTTATGGCTACACCTTC
CASGWDSGSYGYTF
>TRBV6-5|NA|TRBJ1-1|few
TGTGCCAGCAGTTCCCCGACAGACGTTAAAAGGGCTTTCTTT
CASSSPTDVKRAFF
>TRBV27|TRBD1|TRBJ1-2|few
TGTGCCAGCAGTCCCCGGGGACAGTTTAACTATGGCTACACCTTC
CASSPRGQFNYGYTF
>TRBV19|NA|TRBJ1-1|few
TGTGCCAGTAGTTTGGGTGCGGGACTGTTGAACACTGAAGCTTTCTTT
CASSLGAGLLNTEAFF
>TRBV11-2|TRBD2|TRBJ2-1|NA
TGTGCCAGCAGCTTGATAATCGGGACTAGCGGGAGGAACCATGAGCAGTTCTTC
CASSLIIGTSGRNHEQFF
>TRBV6-5|NA|TRBJ1-1|NA
TGTGCCAGCAGTGGGACAATGATCGGGGACACTGAAGCTTTCTTT
CASSGTMIGDTEAFF
>TRBV7-9|NA|TRBJ2-5|few
TGTGCCAGCAGCTTAGGGCAGGGGATGGCCCAGTACTTC
CASSLGQGMAQYF
>TRBV7-6|TRBD2|TRBJ2-1|NA
TGTGCCAGCAGCTGGGGGACTAGCGCCCATGAGCAGTTCTTC
CASSWGTSAHEQFF
>TRBV28|TRBD1|TRBJ2-5|NA
TGTGCCAGCAGAGGGGCAGGGGGTTATGGGGGCCAAGAGACCCAGTACTTC
CASRGAGGYGGQETQYF
>TRBV19|TRBD1|TRBJ2-1|few
TGTGCCAGTAGTACGACGACAGGGCCCTACAATGAGCAGTTCTTC
CASSTTTGPYNEQFF